This T cell receptor (beta chain) originates from a study of blood T cell repertoires in COVID-19. Researchers sorted participants into cohorts using their self-reported clinical history. Per the study methods: Estimation of nucleated cell counts relied on the amplification of reference gene primers. TCRdb's copy holds only in-frame clones and misses some; the assay was immunoSEQ multiplex PCR. That table is the source of V, J and clone size, and D and trimming were worked out from the DNA. Here the sample spans roughly 190,000 clones, 84% being singletons. Source material: PBMCs or T cells enriched from blood (not recorded which). The clonotype was recovered from a woman aged 25 to 39 who had been exposed to COVID-19.

The CDR3 is CASSPRGGGTDTQYF. The CDR3 nucleotides read TGTGCCAGCAGCCCCCGGGGGGGCGGAACAGATACGCAGTATTTT. The chain recombines TRBV5-4 with TRBJ2-3, with 8 bases aligning to TRBD2. The trim removed 4 bases at V and 3 bases at J, leaving 7 bases unmatched. CDR1 SGHNT and CDR2 YYREEE come from the germline V gene (reference sequence). The CDR3 sequence is 15 residues long.